This T cell receptor (beta chain) was captured by sequencing in a study of shared clonotypes between healthy human individuals. General study results and limits: Donor scarcity curtailed the genetic and exposure-history diversity represented herein. On the whole, naive subsets had larger estimated richness than memory subsets had.

Clones were sequenced by immunoSEQ multiplex PCR, and TCRdb holds only the in-frame ones, with some missing. The sample yields some 680,000 clones, around 73% seen once. The CDR3 is 14 residues long. CDR1 and CDR2 from the germline V gene are LNHDA and SQIVND (reference sequence). Trimming shortened V by 5 bases and J by 5 bases, and 12 bases separated the two germline ends. A note on this clone: The antigen is unknown.

The V gene is TRBV19, the J gene TRBJ2-2; D is uncertain. Input material: memory CD4+ T cells sorted from blood. Subset denoted: CD45RA-negative fraction. This clonotype was obtained from a woman aged 30 to 39 in good health. The CDR3 here is CASSYGVLTGELFF. CDR3 coding DNA: TGTGCCAGTAGTTATGGGGTCTTGACCGGGGAGCTGTTTTTT.